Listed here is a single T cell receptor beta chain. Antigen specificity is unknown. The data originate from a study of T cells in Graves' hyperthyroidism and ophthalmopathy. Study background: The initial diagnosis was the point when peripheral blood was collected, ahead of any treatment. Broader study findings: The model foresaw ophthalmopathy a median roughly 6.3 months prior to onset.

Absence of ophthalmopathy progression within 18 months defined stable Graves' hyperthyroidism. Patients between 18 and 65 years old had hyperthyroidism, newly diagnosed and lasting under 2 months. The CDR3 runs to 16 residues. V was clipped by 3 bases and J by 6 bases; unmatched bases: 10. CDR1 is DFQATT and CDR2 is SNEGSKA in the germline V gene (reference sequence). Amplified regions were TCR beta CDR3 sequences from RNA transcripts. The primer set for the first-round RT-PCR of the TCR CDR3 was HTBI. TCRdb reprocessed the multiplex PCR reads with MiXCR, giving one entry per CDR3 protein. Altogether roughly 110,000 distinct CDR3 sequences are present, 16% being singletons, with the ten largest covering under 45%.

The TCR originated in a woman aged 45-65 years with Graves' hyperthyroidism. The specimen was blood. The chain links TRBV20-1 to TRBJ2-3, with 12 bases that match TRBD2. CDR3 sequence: CSASGLAGGPGDTQYF. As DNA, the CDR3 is TGCAGTGCTAGCGGGCTAGCGGGAGGGCCCGGGGATACGCAGTATTTT.